This TCR beta chain was observed in a study of CD8+ T cells in alopecia areata. For the study at large: The study gave tofacitinib for 6 to 18 months, then 6 months off drug. Study-wide findings and caveats: Mice showed clearer TCR sharing than patients did, a gap that was possibly HLA-related.

Punch biopsies of lesional scalp, plus peripheral blood, were taken from alopecia areata patients. Sequencing used cDNA as its template, made by extracting RNA and reverse transcribing it. Assay used: immunoSEQ multiplex PCR; TCRdb lists only in-frame clones, some missing. The table has 60,000 to 70,000 clones, about 44% seen once; the top ten hold 17%. About this clone itself: As yet, its antigen is unknown.

Sequenced material: CD8+ T cells sorted from blood, taken at week 0. This TCR derives from a human donor with alopecia areata.

CDR3 nucleotide sequence: TGCAGCGTTGAAGCGCCCCCCATTACAGGGCTTAGCTCCTACGAGCAGTACTTC. As protein: CSVEAPPITGLSSYEQYF. The chain couples TRBV29-1 to TRBJ2-7; possible D gene TRBD1, 6 bases. The CDR3 runs to 18 residues. Germline lookup yields CDR1 SQVTM and CDR2 ANQGSEA. V dropped 1 base and J dropped 0 bases, with 22 bases sitting between them.